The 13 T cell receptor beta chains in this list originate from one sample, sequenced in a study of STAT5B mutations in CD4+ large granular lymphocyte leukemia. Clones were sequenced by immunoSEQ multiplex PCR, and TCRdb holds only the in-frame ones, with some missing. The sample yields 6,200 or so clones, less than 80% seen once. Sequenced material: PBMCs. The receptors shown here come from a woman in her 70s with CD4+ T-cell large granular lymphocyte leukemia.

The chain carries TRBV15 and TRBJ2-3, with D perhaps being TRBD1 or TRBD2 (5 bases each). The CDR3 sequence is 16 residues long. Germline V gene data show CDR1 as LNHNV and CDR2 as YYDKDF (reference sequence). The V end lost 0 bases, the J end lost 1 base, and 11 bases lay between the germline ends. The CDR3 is CATSRDRGPGTDTQYF. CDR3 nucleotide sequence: TGTGCCACCAGCAGAGATCGGGGCCCAGGCACAGATACGCAGTATTTT. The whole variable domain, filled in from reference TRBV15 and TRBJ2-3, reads DAMVIQNPRYQVTQFGKPVTLSCSQTLNHNVMYWYQQKSSQAPKLLFHYYDKDFNNEADTPDNFQSRRPNTSFCFLDIRSPGLGDTAMYLCATSRDRGPGTDTQYFGPGTRLTVL.

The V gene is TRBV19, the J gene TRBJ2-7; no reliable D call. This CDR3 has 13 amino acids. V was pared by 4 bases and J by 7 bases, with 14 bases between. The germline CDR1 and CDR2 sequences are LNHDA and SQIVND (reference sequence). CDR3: CASSNMIGGEQYF. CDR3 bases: TGTGCCAGTAGTAATATGATCGGTGGGGAGCAGTACTTC.

The CDR3 is CASSSGTDYNSPLHF. For the CDR3, the DNA is TGTGCCAGCAGTTCCGGGACTGACTATAATTCACCCCTCCACTTT. The genes are TRBV28 and TRBJ1-6; TRBD1 is a possible D gene (5 bases). With 4 bases removed from V and 3 bases from J, the gap between germline ends came to 10 bases. Germline CDR1 MDHEN, CDR2 SYDVKM. The CDR3 covers 15 residues.

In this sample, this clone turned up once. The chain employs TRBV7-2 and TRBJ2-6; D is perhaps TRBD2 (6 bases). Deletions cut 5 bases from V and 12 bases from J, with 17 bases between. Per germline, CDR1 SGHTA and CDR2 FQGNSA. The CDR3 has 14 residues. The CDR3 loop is CASSREGTSPVLTF. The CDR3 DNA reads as TGTGCCAGCAGCCGAGAGGGGACTTCTCCCGTCCTGACTTTC. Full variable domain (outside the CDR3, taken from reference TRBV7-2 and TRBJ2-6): GAGVSQSPSNKVTEKGKDVELRCDPISGHTALYWYRQSLGQGLEFLIYFQGNSAPDKSGLPSDRFSAERTGGSVSTLTIQRTQQEDSAVYLCASSREGTSPVLTFGAGSRLTVL.

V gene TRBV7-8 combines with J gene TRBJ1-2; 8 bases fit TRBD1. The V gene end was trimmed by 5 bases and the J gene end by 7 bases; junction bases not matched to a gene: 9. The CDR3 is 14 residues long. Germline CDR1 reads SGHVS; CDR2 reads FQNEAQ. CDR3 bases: TGTGCCAGCAGCCCATCCTCAGGGGGCTCTGGCTACACCTTC. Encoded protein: CASSPSSGGSGYTF.

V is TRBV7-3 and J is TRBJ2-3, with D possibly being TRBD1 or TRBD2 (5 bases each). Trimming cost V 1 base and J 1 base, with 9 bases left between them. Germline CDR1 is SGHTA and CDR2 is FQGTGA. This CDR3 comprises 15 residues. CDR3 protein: CASSLNPGRTDTQYF. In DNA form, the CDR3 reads TGTGCCAGCAGCTTAAACCCGGGGCGCACAGATACGCAGTATTTT. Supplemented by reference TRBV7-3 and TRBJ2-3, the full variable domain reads GAGVSQTPSNKVTEKGKYVELRCDPISGHTALYWYRQSLGQGPEFLIYFQGTGAADDSGLPNDRFFAVRPEGSVSTLKIQRTERGDSAVYLCASSLNPGRTDTQYFGPGTRLTVL.

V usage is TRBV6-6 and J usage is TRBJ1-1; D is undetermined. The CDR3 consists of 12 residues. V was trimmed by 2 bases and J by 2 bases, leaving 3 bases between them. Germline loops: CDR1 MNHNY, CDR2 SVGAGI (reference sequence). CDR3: CASSYLNTEAFF. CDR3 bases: TGTGCCAGCAGTTACCTCAACACTGAAGCTTTCTTT.

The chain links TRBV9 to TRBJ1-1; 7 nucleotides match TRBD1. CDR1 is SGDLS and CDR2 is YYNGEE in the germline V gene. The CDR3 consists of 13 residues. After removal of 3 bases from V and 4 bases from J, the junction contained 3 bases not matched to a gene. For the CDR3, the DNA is TGTGCCAGCAGCGGGGGACAGTCCACTGAAGCTTTCTTT. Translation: CASSGGQSTEAFF.

CDR3 protein: CASSYRDRDTGELFF. CDR3 nucleotide sequence: TGCGCCAGCAGCTACCGGGACAGGGACACCGGGGAGCTGTTTTTT. This chain uses TRBV4-1 with TRBJ2-2; TRBD1 matches at 9 bases. The V gene end was trimmed by 5 bases and the J gene end by 3 bases; junction bases not matched to a gene: 4. This CDR3 has 15 residues. Germline V CDR1 and CDR2: MGHRA, YSYEKL.

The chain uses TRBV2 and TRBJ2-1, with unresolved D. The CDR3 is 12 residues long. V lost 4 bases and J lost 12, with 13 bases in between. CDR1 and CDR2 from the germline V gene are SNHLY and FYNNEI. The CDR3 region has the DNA TGTGCCAGCAGTGTAACGTGGGCCTCGCAGTTCTTC. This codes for CASSVTWASQFF. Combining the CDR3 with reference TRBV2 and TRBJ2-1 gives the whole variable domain EPEVTQTPSHQVTQMGQEVILRCVPISNHLYFYWYRQILGQKVEFLVSFYNNEISEKSEIFDDQFSVERPDGSNFTLKIRSTKLEDSAMYFCASSVTWASQFFGPGTRLTVL.

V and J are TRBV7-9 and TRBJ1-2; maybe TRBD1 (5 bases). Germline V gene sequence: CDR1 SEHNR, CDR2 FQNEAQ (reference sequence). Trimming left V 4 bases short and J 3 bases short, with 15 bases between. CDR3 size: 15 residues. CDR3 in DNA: TGTGCCAGCAGCTCCGCCTCTCTAGGGGACTATGGCTACACCTTC. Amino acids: CASSSASLGDYGYTF.

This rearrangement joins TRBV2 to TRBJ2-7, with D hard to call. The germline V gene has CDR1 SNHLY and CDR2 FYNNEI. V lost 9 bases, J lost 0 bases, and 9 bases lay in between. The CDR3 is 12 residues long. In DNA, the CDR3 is TGTGCCAGTGGGATCGACTCCTACGAGCAGTACTTC. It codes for CASGIDSYEQYF.

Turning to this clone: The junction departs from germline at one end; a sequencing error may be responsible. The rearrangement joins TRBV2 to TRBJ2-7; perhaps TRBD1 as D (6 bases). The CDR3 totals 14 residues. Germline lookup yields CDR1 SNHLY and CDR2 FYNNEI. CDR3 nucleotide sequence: TGTGCCACCAGTGACCCCAGGGGTTCCTACGAGCAGTACTTC. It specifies CATSDPRGSYEQYF.